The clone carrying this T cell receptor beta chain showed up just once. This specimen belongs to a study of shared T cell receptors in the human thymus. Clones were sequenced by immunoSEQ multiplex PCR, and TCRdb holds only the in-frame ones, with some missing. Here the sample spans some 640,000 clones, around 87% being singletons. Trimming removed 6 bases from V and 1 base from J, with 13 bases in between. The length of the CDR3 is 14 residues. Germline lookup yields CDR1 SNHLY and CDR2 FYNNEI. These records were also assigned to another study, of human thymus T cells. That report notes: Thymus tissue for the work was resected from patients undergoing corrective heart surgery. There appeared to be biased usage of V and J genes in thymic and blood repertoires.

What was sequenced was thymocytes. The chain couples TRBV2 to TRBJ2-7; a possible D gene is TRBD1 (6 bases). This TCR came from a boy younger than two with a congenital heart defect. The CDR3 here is CASRTGTRSYEQYF. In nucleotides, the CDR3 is TGTGCCAGCAGGACCGGGACAAGGTCCTACGAGCAGTACTTC.